This TCR beta chain was observed in a study of blood T cell repertoires in COVID-19. Repertoires were generated with immunoSEQ multiplex PCR, while TCRdb's copy carries only in-frame clones and drops some. In the table there are roughly 200,000 clones, around 82% of which are singletons. Germline trimming cut 8 bases from V and 2 bases from J; bases unmatched to any gene: 5. The length of the CDR3 is 13 residues. The clonotype originates from a man aged 40-49 years with active or convalescent COVID-19. V and J are TRBV12-3 or TRBV12-4 and TRBJ1-2; 7 nucleotides align to TRBD1. Sequenced material: peripheral blood. The CDR3 DNA reads TGTGCCAGCGTCGTCAGGGGGAACTATGGCTACACCTTC. This encodes CASVVRGNYGYTF.